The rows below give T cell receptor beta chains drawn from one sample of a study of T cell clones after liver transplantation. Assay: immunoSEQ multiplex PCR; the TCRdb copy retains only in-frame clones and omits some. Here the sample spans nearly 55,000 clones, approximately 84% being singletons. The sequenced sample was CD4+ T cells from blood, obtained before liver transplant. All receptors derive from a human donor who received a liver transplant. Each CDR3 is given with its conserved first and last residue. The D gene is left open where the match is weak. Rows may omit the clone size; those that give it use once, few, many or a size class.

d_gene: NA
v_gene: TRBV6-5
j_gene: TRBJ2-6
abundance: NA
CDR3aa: CASMFSGANVLTF
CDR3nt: TGTGCCAGCATGTTCTCTGGGGCCAACGTCCTGACTTTC

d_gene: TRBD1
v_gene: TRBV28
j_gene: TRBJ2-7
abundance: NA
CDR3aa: CASSLPGQGTYEQYF
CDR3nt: TGTGCCAGCAGTTTACCGGGACAGGGAACCTACGAGCAGTACTTC

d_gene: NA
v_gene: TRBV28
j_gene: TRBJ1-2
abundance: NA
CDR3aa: CASSLDLGGSGYGYTF
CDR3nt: TGTGCCAGCAGTTTGGACCTGGGAGGGTCCGGCTATGGCTACACCTTC

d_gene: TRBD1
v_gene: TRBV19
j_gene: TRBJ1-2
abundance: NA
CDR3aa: CASSVRQGNGYTF
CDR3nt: TGTGCCAGTAGTGTTCGACAGGGCAATGGCTACACCTTC

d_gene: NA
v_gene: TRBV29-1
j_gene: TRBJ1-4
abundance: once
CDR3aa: CSGRRGEKLFF
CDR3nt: TGCAGCGGACGGAGGGGTGAAAAACTGTTTTTT

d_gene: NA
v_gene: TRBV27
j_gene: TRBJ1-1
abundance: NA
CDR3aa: CASSLREGDEAFF
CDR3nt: TGTGCCAGCAGTTTAAGGGAAGGCGATGAAGCTTTCTTT

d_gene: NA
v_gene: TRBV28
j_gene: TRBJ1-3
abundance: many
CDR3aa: CASSLEGSSGNTIYF
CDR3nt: TGTGCCAGCAGTTTGGAGGGGAGCTCTGGAAACACCATATATTTT

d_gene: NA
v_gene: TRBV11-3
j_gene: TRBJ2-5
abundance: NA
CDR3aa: CASSLGVGDQETQYF
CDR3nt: TGTGCCAGCAGCTTAGGGGTGGGGGACCAAGAGACCCAGTACTTC

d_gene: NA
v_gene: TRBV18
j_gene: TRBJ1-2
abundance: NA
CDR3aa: CASSPLVDGYTF
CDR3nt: TGTGCCAGCTCACCCCTAGTTGATGGCTACACCTTC

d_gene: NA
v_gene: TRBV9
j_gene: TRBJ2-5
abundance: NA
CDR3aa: CASSVGLGETQYF
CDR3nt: TGTGCCAGCAGCGTAGGACTAGGAGAGACCCAGTACTTC

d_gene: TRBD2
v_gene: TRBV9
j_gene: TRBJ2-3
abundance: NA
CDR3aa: CASSDRMGGSTDTQYF
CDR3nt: TGTGCCAGCAGCGACAGAATGGGGGGGTCCACAGATACGCAGTATTTT

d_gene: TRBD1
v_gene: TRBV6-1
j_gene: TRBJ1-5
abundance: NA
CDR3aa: CASSNRQGRDQPQHF
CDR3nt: TGTGCCAGCAGTAACAGACAGGGTCGGGATCAGCCCCAGCATTTT

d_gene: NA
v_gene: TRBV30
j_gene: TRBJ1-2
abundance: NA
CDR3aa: CAWSTGQYGYTF
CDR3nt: TGTGCCTGGAGTACCGGACAGTATGGCTACACCTTC

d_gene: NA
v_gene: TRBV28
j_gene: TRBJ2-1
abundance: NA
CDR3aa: CASTPSSGANEQFF
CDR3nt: TGTGCCAGCACGCCCTCATCGGGGGCCAATGAGCAGTTCTTC

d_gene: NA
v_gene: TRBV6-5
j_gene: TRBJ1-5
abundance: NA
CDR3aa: CASSYSFGPYQPQHF
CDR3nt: TGTGCCAGCAGTTACTCGTTCGGGCCTTATCAGCCCCAGCATTTT

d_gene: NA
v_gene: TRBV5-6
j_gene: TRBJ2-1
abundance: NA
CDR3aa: CASSLEFEQFF
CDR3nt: TGTGCCAGCAGCTTGGAGTTTGAGCAGTTCTTC

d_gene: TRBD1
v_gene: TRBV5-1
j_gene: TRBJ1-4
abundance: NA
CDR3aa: CASSSGTVNEKLFF
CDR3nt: TGCGCCAGCAGCTCCGGGACAGTTAATGAAAAACTGTTTTTT

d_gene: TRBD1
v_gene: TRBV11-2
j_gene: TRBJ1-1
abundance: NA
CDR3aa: CASSWGQKNTEAFF
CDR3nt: TGTGCCAGCAGCTGGGGACAGAAGAACACTGAAGCTTTCTTT

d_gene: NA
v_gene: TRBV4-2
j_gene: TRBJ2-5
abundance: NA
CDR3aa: CASSLTRGRETQYF
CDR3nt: TGTGCCAGCAGCCTCACAAGGGGGAGGGAGACCCAGTACTTC

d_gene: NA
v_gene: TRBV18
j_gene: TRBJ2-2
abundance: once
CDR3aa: CASSPTLLTVTGELFF
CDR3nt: TGTGCCAGCTCACCAACCCTATTGACAGTCACCGGGGAGCTGTTTTTT

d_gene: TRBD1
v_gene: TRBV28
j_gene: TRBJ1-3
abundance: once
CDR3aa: CASSEGASGGNTIYF
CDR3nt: TGTGCCAGCAGCGAGGGGGCGTCGGGGGGAAACACCATATATTTT

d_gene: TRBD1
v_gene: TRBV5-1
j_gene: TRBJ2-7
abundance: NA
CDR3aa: CASSFGQADIYEQYF
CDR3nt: TGCGCCAGCAGCTTTGGACAGGCTGATATCTACGAGCAGTACTTC

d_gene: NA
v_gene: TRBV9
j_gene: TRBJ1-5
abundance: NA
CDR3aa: CASREDRARNQPQHF
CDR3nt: TGTGCCAGCAGAGAAGACCGGGCCAGGAATCAGCCCCAGCATTTT

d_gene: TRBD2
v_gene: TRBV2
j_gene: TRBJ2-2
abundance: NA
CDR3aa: CASSPLAVNTGELFF
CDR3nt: TGTGCCAGCAGTCCCCTAGCGGTGAACACCGGGGAGCTGTTTTTT

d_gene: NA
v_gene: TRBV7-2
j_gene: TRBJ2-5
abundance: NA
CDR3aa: CASSPTRQETQYF
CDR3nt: TGTGCCAGCAGCCCCACGCGCCAAGAGACCCAGTACTTC

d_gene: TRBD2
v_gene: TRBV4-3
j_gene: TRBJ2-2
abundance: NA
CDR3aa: CASSQQTTSGGNTGELFF
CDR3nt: TGCGCCAGCAGCCAACAAACCACTAGCGGGGGAAACACCGGGGAGCTGTTTTTT

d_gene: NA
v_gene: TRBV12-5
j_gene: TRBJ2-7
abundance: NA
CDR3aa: CASGRGGDNSYEQYF
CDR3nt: TGTGCTAGTGGACGCGGCGGGGACAACTCCTACGAGCAGTACTTC

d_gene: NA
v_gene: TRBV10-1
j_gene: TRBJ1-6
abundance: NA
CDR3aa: CASSDRDGSSYNSPLHF
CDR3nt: TGCGCCAGCAGTGACCGGGACGGCAGCTCCTATAATTCACCCCTCCACTTT

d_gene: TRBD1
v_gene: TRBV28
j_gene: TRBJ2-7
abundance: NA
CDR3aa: CASGGQAYEQYF
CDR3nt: TGTGCCAGCGGGGGACAGGCCTACGAGCAGTACTTC

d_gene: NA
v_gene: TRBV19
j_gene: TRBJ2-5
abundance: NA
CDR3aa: CASKVGGQETQYF
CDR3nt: TGTGCCAGTAAGGTGGGCGGCCAAGAGACCCAGTACTTC

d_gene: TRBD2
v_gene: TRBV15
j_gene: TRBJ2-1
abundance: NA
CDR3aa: CATSRGGLAHEQFF
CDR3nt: TGTGCCACCAGCAGAGGGGGACTAGCCCATGAGCAGTTCTTC

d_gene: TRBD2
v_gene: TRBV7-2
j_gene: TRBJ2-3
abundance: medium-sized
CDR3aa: CASSLLRGNTDTQYF
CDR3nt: TGTGCCAGCAGCTTACTGCGGGGGAACACAGATACGCAGTATTTT

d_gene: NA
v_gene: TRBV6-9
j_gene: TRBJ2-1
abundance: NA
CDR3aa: CASSCGGACLHNEQFF
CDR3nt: TGTGCCAGCAGTTGTGGGGGCGCGTGCCTGCACAATGAGCAGTTCTTC

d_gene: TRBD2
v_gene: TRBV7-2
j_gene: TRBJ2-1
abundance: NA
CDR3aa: CASSLKPGGLAGNEQFF
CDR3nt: TGTGCCAGCAGCTTAAAACCGGGGGGACTAGCCGGCAATGAGCAGTTCTTC

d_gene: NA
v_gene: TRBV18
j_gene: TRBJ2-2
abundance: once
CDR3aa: CASSPTSPGTGELFF
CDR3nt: TGTGCCAGCTCCCCCACTAGCCCGGGGACCGGGGAGCTGTTTTTT

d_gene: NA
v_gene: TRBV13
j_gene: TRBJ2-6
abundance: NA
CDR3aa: CASSLYRAYSGANVLTF
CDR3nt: TGTGCCAGCAGCTTATATCGGGCGTACTCTGGGGCCAACGTCCTGACTTTC

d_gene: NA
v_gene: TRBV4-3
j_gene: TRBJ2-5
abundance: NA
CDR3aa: CASSRDSEETQYF
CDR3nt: TGCGCCAGCTCGCGGGACTCCGAAGAGACCCAGTACTTC

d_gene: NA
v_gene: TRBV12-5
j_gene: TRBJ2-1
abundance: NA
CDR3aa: CASGLVPVSSYNEQFF
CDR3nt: TGTGCTAGTGGTTTGGTACCGGTCAGCAGCTACAATGAGCAGTTCTTC

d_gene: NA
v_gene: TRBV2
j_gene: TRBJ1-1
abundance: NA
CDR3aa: CASTNSGAEAFF
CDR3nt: TGTGCCAGCACTAACAGTGGGGCTGAAGCTTTCTTT

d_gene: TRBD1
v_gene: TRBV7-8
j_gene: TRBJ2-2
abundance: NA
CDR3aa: CASSSRDRGTGELFF
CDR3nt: TGTGCCAGCAGCTCACGGGACAGGGGCACCGGGGAGCTGTTTTTT

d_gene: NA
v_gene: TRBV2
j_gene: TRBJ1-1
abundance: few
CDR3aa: CASSVLNTEAFF
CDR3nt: TGTGCCAGCAGTGTATTGAACACTGAAGCTTTCTTT

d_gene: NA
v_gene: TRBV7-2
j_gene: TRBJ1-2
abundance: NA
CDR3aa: CASSLGIGGYTF
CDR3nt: TGTGCCAGCAGCTTAGGAATAGGGGGTTACACCTTC

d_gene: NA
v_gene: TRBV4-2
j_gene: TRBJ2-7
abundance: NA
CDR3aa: CASSQGADPSEQYF
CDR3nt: TGTGCCAGCAGCCAAGGGGCAGATCCTAGCGAGCAGTACTTC

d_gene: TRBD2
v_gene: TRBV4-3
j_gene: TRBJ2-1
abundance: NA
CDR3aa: CASSQGLAGDWREQFF
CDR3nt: TGCGCCAGCAGCCAAGGCCTAGCGGGAGACTGGAGAGAGCAGTTCTTC

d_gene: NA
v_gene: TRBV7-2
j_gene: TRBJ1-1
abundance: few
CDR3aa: CASSFYPNTEAFF
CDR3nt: TGTGCCAGCAGCTTTTATCCGAACACTGAAGCTTTCTTT

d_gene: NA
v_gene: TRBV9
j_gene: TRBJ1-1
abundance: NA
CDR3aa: CASSAYSRAGDTEAFF
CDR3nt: TGTGCCAGCAGCGCTTACTCACGGGCAGGGGACACTGAAGCTTTCTTT